This TCR beta chain appears in the sequencing data of a study of OX40 agonist ivuxolimab in advanced cancers. For the study at large: Patients enrolled in dose escalation were diagnosed with hepatocellular carcinoma, melanoma, renal cell or head and neck cancer. Under the entry rules, prior anti-PD-1, anti-PD-L1 or anti-CTLA-4 therapy was allowed, and 35% to 40% had some.

Germline V gene lookup returns CDR1 SQVTM and CDR2 ANQGSEA. Between the trimmed V and J ends, which lost 4 bases and 10 bases, there was a span of 17 bases. The CDR3 totals 13 residues. The table came from immunoSEQ multiplex PCR; TCRdb's copy has only in-frame clones and leaves some out. The table has 55,000 to 60,000 clones, over 85% seen once. Excluded were patients having autoimmune disease history or systemic immunosuppression. The chain recombines TRBV29-1 with TRBJ2-4; the D gene is possibly TRBD2 (6 bases). This clonotype originated in an adult with an advanced solid tumor such as melanoma, head and neck, liver or kidney cancer. The material sequenced was CD4+ or CD8+ T cells sorted from blood, taken in a trial of the OX40 agonist ivuxolimab. CDR3 bases: TGCAGCGTTGGTGGGACTTCCGATCTAATTCAGTACTTC. It specifies CSVGGTSDLIQYF.